These 2 T cell receptor beta chains were all obtained from the same sample, sequenced in a study of PD-1 blockade in classical Hodgkin lymphoma. Time point reported: cycle 4 day 1 (C4D1), after around six weeks of nivolumab. All the patients suffered relapse after autologous stem cell transplantation, and brentuximab vedotin exposure differed. PBMCs, once thawed, yielded CD8+ T cells isolated by magnetic negative selection. Assay: immunoSEQ multiplex PCR; the TCRdb copy retains only in-frame clones and omits some. This table holds about 20,000 clones, 75% to 90% found once. Sequenced material: CD8+ T cells from blood, taken before the fourth cycle of nivolumab. The origin of the receptors is a human donor with classical Hodgkin lymphoma.

The CDR3, as DNA: TGCGCCAGCAGCCAATTTAGGGGGCGCCAAGAGACCCAGTACTTC. This encodes CASSQFRGRQETQYF. The genes are TRBV4-3 and TRBJ2-5, with 7 bases fitting TRBD1. Trimming removed 2 bases from V and 1 base from J; junction bases left unmatched: 4. The germline V gene encodes CDR1 LGHNA and CDR2 YSLEER. CDR3 size: 15 residues.

The DNA for the CDR3 is TGTGCCAGCAGCCCCGGGACTCGAACAGAGACCCAGTACTTC. This gives the protein CASSPGTRTETQYF. J is TRBJ2-5 and V is TRBV9, with D maybe TRBD2 (6 bases). Trimming removed 4 bases at V and 4 bases at J, with 14 bases between. Germline lookup yields CDR1 SGDLS and CDR2 YYNGEE. The CDR3 totals 14 residues.